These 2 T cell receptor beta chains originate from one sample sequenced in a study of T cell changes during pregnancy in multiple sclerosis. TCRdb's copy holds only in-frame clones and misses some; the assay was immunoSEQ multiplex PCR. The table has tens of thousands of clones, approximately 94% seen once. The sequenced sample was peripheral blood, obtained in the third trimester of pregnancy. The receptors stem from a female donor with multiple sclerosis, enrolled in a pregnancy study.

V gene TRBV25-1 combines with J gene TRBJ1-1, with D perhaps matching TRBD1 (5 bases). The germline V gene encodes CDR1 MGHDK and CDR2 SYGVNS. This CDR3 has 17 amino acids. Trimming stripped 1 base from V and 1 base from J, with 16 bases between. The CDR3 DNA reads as TGTGCCAGCAGTGAATCTCGGGGGTTCGGGGAGAACACTGAAGCTTTCTTT. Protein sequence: CASSESRGFGENTEAFF.

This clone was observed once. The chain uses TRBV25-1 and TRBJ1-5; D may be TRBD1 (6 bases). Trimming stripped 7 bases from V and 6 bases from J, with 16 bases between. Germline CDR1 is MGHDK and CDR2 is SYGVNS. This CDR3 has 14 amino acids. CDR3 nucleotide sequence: TGTGCCAGCATAGTTGACAGGCTGGGTCAGCCCCAGCATTTT. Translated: CASIVDRLGQPQHF.